Shown below are 23 T cell receptor beta chains from a single sample sequenced in a study of blood T cell repertoires in COVID-19. Measured with immunoSEQ multiplex PCR; TCRdb has only the in-frame clones, and not every one. Altogether 350,000 or so clones are present, approximately 90% being singletons, with the ten largest covering about 3.9%. Sample: peripheral blood. The receptors shown here come from a woman in her fifties or sixties with COVID-19, enrolled during active disease.

J is TRBJ1-6 and V is TRBV6-1; perhaps TRBD1 as D (5 bases). The CDR3 length is 15 residues. The germline CDR1 and CDR2 sequences are MNHNS and SASEGT. V was trimmed by 2 bases and J by 7 bases, leaving 12 bases between them. The CDR3 sequence: CASSELRGGNSPLHF. For the CDR3, the DNA is TGTGCCAGCAGTGAATTACGGGGGGGAAATTCACCCCTCCACTTT.

The rearrangement uses TRBV30 and TRBJ1-1; D call uncertain. Germline CDR1 GTSNPN, CDR2 SVGIG (reference sequence). V was cut by 3 bases and J by 0 bases, with 8 bases left in between. The CDR3 length is 13 residues. The CDR3 nucleotides are TGTGCCTGGAGGCGGGCAATGAACACTGAAGCTTTCTTT. Encoded protein: CAWRRAMNTEAFF.

The rearrangement joins TRBV2 to TRBJ1-1; D unresolved. The CDR3 sequence is 13 residues long. Germline V CDR1 and CDR2: SNHLY, FYNNEI. V was trimmed by 3 bases and J by 1 base, leaving 6 bases between them. The CDR3 reads CASSEWRNTEAFF. The CDR3 nucleotides read TGTGCCAGCAGTGAGTGGAGGAACACTGAAGCTTTCTTT.

The chain joins TRBV18 to TRBJ2-7; TRBD1 matches at 8 bases. The CDR3 is 14 residues long. The V gene end was trimmed by 6 bases and the J gene end by 2 bases; junction bases not matched to a gene: 6. Germline V CDR1 and CDR2: KGHSH, LQKENI. CDR3 protein: CASSGDRLAYEQYF. CDR3 sequence (DNA): TGTGCCAGCTCGGGGGACAGGTTAGCCTACGAGCAGTACTTC. Full variable domain (outside the CDR3, taken from reference TRBV18 and TRBJ2-7): NAGVMQNPRHLVRRRGQEARLRCSPMKGHSHVYWYRQLPEEGLKFMVYLQKENIIDESGMPKERFSAEFPKEGPSILRIQQVVRGDSAAYFCASSGDRLAYEQYFGPGTRLTVT.

The chain uses TRBV6-5 and TRBJ1-2; the match to TRBD1 covers 7 bases. V shed 4 bases, J shed 8 bases, and the junction held 7 bases outside the gene matches. Germline-derived CDR1 and CDR2 are MNHEY and SVGAGI. This CDR3 contains 13 residues. Here the CDR3 reads CASSSSTGSGYTF. The CDR3 DNA reads TGTGCCAGCAGTTCCTCGACAGGGAGCGGCTACACCTTC.

The sample holds one count of this clone. The chain links TRBV10-3 to TRBJ2-7, with D maybe TRBD2 (7 bases). CDR3 size: 15 residues. The germline V gene has CDR1 ENHRY and CDR2 SYGVKD. Trimming pared 5 bases from V and 3 bases from J, leaving 17 bases between. The CDR3 loop reads CAISPGGVDLYEQYF. As DNA, the CDR3 is TGTGCCATCAGTCCGGGGGGCGTGGATCTCTACGAGCAGTACTTC.

The CDR3 DNA reads as TGTGCCAGCAGTTTTGTAAGGACAGGGAGAAACTATGGCTACACCTTC. Amino acids: CASSFVRTGRNYGYTF. The chain employs TRBV28 and TRBJ1-2, with 8 bases fitting TRBD1. Germline V CDR1 and CDR2: MDHEN, SYDVKM. The V gene end was trimmed by 3 bases and the J gene end by 2 bases; junction bases not matched to a gene: 8. CDR3 length: 16 residues.

CDR3 in DNA: TGTGCCAGCAGTCCATCCGGGACAGGGGCACCAGATACGCAGTATTTT. This codes for CASSPSGTGAPDTQYF. This chain connects TRBV28 to TRBJ2-3; 10 bases line up with TRBD1. Germline trimming cut 5 bases from V and 4 bases from J; bases unmatched to any gene: 9. CDR3 length: 16 residues. The germline gives CDR1 MDHEN, CDR2 SYDVKM.

This chain uses TRBV19 with TRBJ1-2, with 9 bases identical to TRBD1. Germline V lookup: CDR1 LNHDA, CDR2 SQIVND (reference sequence). J was trimmed by 2 bases and V by 4 bases; bases with no gene match: 8. The CDR3 has 16 amino acids. In nucleotides, the CDR3 is TGTGCCAGTAGTACTGTCGACAGGGGGACGAACTATGGCTACACCTTC. Translating it yields CASSTVDRGTNYGYTF.

The chain links TRBV18 to TRBJ2-4; possibly TRBD2 for D (6 bases). Trimming stripped 5 bases from V and 7 bases from J, with 18 bases between. This CDR3 spans 15 amino acids. Per germline, CDR1 KGHSH and CDR2 LQKENI. CDR3 DNA sequence: TGTGCCAGCTCATCGCAGTCAGGTGGGGGGAACATTCAGTACTTC. Protein: CASSSQSGGGNIQYF. Filled out from reference TRBV18 and TRBJ2-4, the complete variable domain reads NAGVMQNPRHLVRRRGQEARLRCSPMKGHSHVYWYRQLPEEGLKFMVYLQKENIIDESGMPKERFSAEFPKEGPSILRIQQVVRGDSAAYFCASSSQSGGGNIQYFGAGTRLSVL.

The rearrangement uses TRBV5-1 and TRBJ2-7; 8 bases line up with TRBD1. The trim removed 0 bases at V and 1 base at J, leaving 6 bases unmatched. Germline assignment: CDR1 SGHRS and CDR2 YFSETQ. The CDR3 spans 16 residues. CDR3 amino acids: CASSLATGAFSYEQYF. In nucleotides, the CDR3 is TGCGCCAGCAGCTTGGCGACAGGGGCCTTTTCCTACGAGCAGTACTTC.

The J gene is TRBJ2-5, the V gene TRBV2; TRBD2 agrees at 8 bases. Germline V lookup: CDR1 SNHLY, CDR2 FYNNEI. This CDR3 has 14 residues. Trimming removed 1 base from V and 7 bases from J; junction bases left unmatched: 5. The CDR3 here is CASSEGSGGGTQYF. For the CDR3, the DNA is TGTGCCAGCAGTGAAGGCTCCGGGGGGGGGACCCAGTACTTC.

The chain carries TRBV7-3 and TRBJ1-2; D might be TRBD1 (5 bases). Trimming left V 5 bases short and J 0 bases short, with 10 bases between. Germline V gene sequence: CDR1 SGHTA, CDR2 FQGTGA. The CDR3 spans 14 residues. The CDR3 is CASSEDTTNYGYTF. The CDR3 bases are TGTGCCAGCAGCGAGGACACTACTAACTATGGCTACACCTTC.

V usage is TRBV6-5 and J usage is TRBJ1-2; 7 nucleotides align to TRBD1. The CDR3 sequence is 12 residues long. Germline V gives CDR1 MNHEY, CDR2 SVGAGI. Germline trimming cut 4 bases from V and 12 bases from J; bases unmatched to any gene: 8. The CDR3 spells CASSSTTGLNTF. CDR3 in DNA: TGTGCCAGCAGTTCTACGACAGGGCTTAACACCTTC.

The rearrangement links TRBV28 to TRBJ2-7, with D maybe TRBD1 (5 bases). The V and J ends lost 2 bases and 3 bases respectively, with 11 bases between them. Germline CDR1 MDHEN, CDR2 SYDVKM. CDR3 length: 14 residues. The CDR3 DNA reads TGTGCCAGCAGTTTAAGGGGTAGGCACTACGAGCAGTACTTC. This sequence encodes CASSLRGRHYEQYF.

The chain joins TRBV5-1 to TRBJ1-2; 11 bases align to TRBD1. CDR3 size: 15 residues. The germline V gene encodes CDR1 SGHRS and CDR2 YFSETQ. J lost 9 bases, V lost 4 bases, and 11 bases had no gene match. The CDR3 is CASSKTSDRGLSYTF. CDR3 nucleotides: TGCGCCAGCAGCAAGACTTCGGACAGGGGGCTTAGCTACACCTTC.

J is TRBJ1-2 and V is TRBV4-1; 7 nucleotides line up with TRBD1. There are 13 residues in the CDR3. Germline V gene sequence: CDR1 MGHRA, CDR2 YSYEKL. V shed 4 bases and J 8 bases; nucleotides not matched to a gene: 7. CDR3 sequence: CASSPSGTAGYTF. CDR3 in DNA: TGCGCCAGCAGCCCCTCCGGGACAGCGGGCTACACCTTC.

In its sample, this clone was seen once. The gene calls are TRBV5-6 and TRBJ2-7; weak D call: TRBD2 (7 bases). V was shortened by 5 bases and J by 1 base, with 22 bases between the two germline ends. Germline CDR1 SGHDT, CDR2 YYEEEE. The CDR3 extends over 17 amino acids. The CDR3, as DNA: TGTGCCAGCAGACCTGGGGCGGGGGCACCCCCATCCTACGAGCAGTACTTC. It encodes CASRPGAGAPPSYEQYF.

This chain connects TRBV19 to TRBJ1-2; TRBD1 matches 8 bases. V shed 5 bases and J 8 bases; nucleotides not matched to a gene: 10. Germline loops: CDR1 LNHDA, CDR2 SQIVND (reference sequence). The CDR3 runs to 14 residues. CDR3 protein: CASSVGQGKGGYTF. DNA of the CDR3: TGTGCCAGTAGTGTCGGACAGGGAAAAGGAGGCTACACCTTC.

The chain has TRBV5-4 and TRBJ2-7; TRBD1 agrees at 10 bases. The V gene's germline CDR1 is SGHNT and CDR2 YYREEE (reference sequence). CDR3 length: 14 residues. J was trimmed by 4 bases and V by 5 bases; bases with no gene match: 6. CDR3 bases: TGTGCCAGCAGAAAGCCGGGACAGGGGTACGAGCAGTACTTC. The encoded protein is CASRKPGQGYEQYF.

This chain links TRBV2 with TRBJ2-3, with TRBD1 as a possible D gene (5 bases). CDR1 SNHLY and CDR2 FYNNEI come from the germline V gene. Trimming removed 4 bases from V and 1 base from J, with 12 bases in between. The CDR3 is made up of 15 amino acids. The CDR3 DNA follows: TGTGCCAGCAGTGTAAGGGGTTCGGGCACAGATACGCAGTATTTT. This sequence encodes CASSVRGSGTDTQYF.

The chain uses TRBV7-8 and TRBJ1-2; no clear D. This CDR3 region has 14 residues. Germline loops: CDR1 SGHVS, CDR2 FQNEAQ. V shed 0 bases and J shed 8 bases, with 13 bases lying between them. Written as DNA, the CDR3 is TGTGCCAGCAGCTTAGCCGAGTACGCCACGGGCTACACCTTC. It specifies CASSLAEYATGYTF. Complete variable domain (other parts from reference TRBV7-8 and TRBJ1-2): GAGVSQSPRYKVAKRGQDVALRCDPISGHVSLFWYQQALGQGPEFLTYFQNEAQLDKSGLPSDRFFAERPEGSVSTLKIQRTQQEDSAVYLCASSLAEYATGYTFGSGTRLTVV.

This rearrangement joins TRBV6-6 to TRBJ1-5; unclear D gene. Trimming shortened V by 2 bases and J by 6 bases, and 11 bases separated the two germline ends. The CDR3 totals 14 residues. Germline CDR1 reads MNHNY; CDR2 reads SVGAGI (reference sequence). CDR3 coding DNA: TGTGCCAGCAGTTACGGAGGGAGGCGTCAGCCCCAGCATTTT. This sequence encodes CASSYGGRRQPQHF.